This T cell receptor beta chain was retrieved from a study of blood T cell repertoires in COVID-19. Study-level information: The study drew acute and convalescent COVID-19 samples from the United States, Italy and Spain.

Clones were read by immunoSEQ multiplex PCR, and TCRdb kept only the in-frame ones, dropping some. The table lists about 260,000 clones, around 84% of them singletons. The CDR3 is made up of 14 amino acids. Germline CDR1 reads GTSNPN; CDR2 reads SVGIG (reference sequence). Losses at the gene ends were 5 bases for V and 2 bases for J; bases not matched to a gene: 5. This rearrangement joins TRBV30 to TRBJ2-7; 11 bases fit TRBD2. This TCR was sampled from a woman aged 55-70 years with COVID-19, enrolled during active disease. The specimen sequenced was peripheral blood. Here the CDR3 DNA reads TGTGCCTGGGGAGGGACTAGCGGTCCCTACGAGCAGTACTTC. It specifies CAWGGTSGPYEQYF.